The clone carrying this T cell receptor (beta chain) was seen a handful of times. This record belongs to a study of blood T cell repertoires in COVID-19. The overall study: Whether acute or convalescent, the COVID-19 samples came from the United States, Italy and Spain.

Clones were read by immunoSEQ multiplex PCR, and TCRdb kept only the in-frame ones, dropping some. The sample lists approximately 180,000 clones, approximately 83% seen once, with 3% to 3.5% in the top ten. CDR3 length: 12 residues. Germline lookup yields CDR1 MDHEN and CDR2 SYDVKM. Trimming took 5 bases from V and 10 from J, leaving 14 bases between them. This receptor was taken from a man in his 60s with acute or convalescent COVID-19. Sequencing was performed on peripheral blood. The chain is built from TRBV28 and TRBJ1-1; D perhaps matches TRBD1 (6 bases). The CDR3 loop reads CASSQGSYRAFF. The CDR3 bases are TGTGCCAGCAGTCAGGGGAGTTATAGAGCTTTCTTT.